This T cell receptor beta chain comes out of a study of blood T cell repertoires in COVID-19. Study-wide background: T cells, B-cell-depleted T cells, or PBMCs supplied cDNA or gDNA.

Recruits, aged about 18 to 100 years, lived in 24 US areas. Clinical histories supplied by participants themselves formed the basis of cohort assignment. Either two negative PCRs, clearance, or symptom resolution qualified Cohort 3 donors as recovered. The ends were cut back, 4 bases at V and 7 bases at J, with 19 bases in the middle. Germline V CDR1 and CDR2: SNHLY, FYNNEI. The CDR3 sequence is 15 residues long. Sequenced by immunoSEQ multiplex PCR; TCRdb stores in-frame clones only, minus some. The data hold hundreds of thousands of clones, with roughly 86% observed a single time. The rearrangement joins TRBV2 to TRBJ1-2, with D unresolved. The receptor's source is a woman aged 45-59 years who had recovered from COVID-19. The sequenced sample was PBMCs or T cells enriched from blood (not recorded which). CDR3 nucleotide sequence: TGTGCCAGCAGTGCCTACCGGGGTTCCCAAGCTGGCTACACCTTC. This codes for CASSAYRGSQAGYTF.